Included here is one TCR beta chain sequence, with context. This sample was taken from a study of CD8 T cells in Susac syndrome. With random hexamers, 0.5 to 1 ug RNA was reverse transcribed. The amplification used immunoSEQ multiplex PCR on TCR beta CDR3; it spanned 54 Vbeta and 13 Jbeta. TCRdb itself ran the immunoSEQ multiplex PCR reads through MiXCR, one entry per CDR3 protein. The table has 150,000 to 200,000 distinct CDR3 sequences, nearly 95% seen once. The CDR3 has 13 residues. V lost 5 bases to trimming and J lost 6 bases, with 14 bases between them. Germline assignment: CDR1 SGHDN and CDR2 FVKESK. Bulk CD8+ and CD4+ cells came from magnetic negative isolation; CD8+ TEMRA by FACS.

The V and J genes are TRBV14 and TRBJ2-7; D call uncertain. Sequenced: CD4+ T cells from PBMCs. The clonotype comes from a human donor with multiple sclerosis. The CDR3 DNA reads as TGTGCCAGCAGCTCCCGCGGCGATCTCGAGCAGTACTTC. This translates into CASSSRGDLEQYF. Together with reference TRBV14 and TRBJ2-7, the CDR3 gives the full variable domain: EAGVTQFPSHSVIEKGQTVTLRCDPISGHDNLYWYRRVMGKEIKFLLHFVKESKQDESGMPNNRFLAERTGGTYSTLKVQPAELEDSGVYFCASSSRGDLEQYFGPGTRLTVT.